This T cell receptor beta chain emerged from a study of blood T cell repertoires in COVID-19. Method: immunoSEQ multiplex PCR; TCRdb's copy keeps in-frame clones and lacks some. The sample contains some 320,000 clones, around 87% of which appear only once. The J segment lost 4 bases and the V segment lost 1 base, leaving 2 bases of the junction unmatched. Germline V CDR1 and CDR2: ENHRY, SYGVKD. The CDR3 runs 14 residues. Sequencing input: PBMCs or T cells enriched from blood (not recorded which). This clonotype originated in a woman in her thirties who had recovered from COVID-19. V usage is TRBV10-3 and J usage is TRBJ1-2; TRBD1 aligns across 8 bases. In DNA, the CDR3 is TGTGCCATCAGTGAGTTACAGGGGGGCTATGGCTACACCTTC. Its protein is CAISELQGGYGYTF.